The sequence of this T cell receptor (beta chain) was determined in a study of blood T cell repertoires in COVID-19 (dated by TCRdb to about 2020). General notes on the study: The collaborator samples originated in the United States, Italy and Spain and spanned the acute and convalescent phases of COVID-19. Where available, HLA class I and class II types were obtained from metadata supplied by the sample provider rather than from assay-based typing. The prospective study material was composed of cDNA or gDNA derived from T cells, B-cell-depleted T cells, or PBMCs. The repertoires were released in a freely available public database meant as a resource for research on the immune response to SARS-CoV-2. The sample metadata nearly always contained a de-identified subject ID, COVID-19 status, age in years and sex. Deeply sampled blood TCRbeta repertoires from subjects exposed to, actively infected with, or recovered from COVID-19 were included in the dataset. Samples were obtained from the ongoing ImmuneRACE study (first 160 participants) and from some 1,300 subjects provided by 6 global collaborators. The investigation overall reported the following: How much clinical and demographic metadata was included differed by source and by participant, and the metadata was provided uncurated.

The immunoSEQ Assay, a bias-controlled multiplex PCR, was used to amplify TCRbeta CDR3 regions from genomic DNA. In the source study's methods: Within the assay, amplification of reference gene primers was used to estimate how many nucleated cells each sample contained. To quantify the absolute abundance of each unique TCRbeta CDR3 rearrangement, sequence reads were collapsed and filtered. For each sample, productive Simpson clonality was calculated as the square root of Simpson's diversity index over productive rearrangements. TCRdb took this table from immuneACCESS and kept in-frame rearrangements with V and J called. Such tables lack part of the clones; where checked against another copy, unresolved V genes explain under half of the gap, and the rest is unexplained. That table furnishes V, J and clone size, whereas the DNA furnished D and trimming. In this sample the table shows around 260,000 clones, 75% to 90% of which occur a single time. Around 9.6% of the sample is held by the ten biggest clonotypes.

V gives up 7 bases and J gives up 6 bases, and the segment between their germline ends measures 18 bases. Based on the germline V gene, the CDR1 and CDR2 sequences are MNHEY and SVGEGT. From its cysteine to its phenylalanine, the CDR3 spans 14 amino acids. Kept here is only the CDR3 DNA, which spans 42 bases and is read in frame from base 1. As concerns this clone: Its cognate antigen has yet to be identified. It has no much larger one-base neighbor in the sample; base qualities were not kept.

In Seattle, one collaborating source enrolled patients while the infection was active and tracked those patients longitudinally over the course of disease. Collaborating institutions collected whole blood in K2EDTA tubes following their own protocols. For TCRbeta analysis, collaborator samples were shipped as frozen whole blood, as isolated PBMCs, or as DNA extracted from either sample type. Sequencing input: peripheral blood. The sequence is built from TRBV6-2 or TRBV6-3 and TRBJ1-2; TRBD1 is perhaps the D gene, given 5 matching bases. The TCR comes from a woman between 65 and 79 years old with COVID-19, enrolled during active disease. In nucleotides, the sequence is TGTGCCAGCACCCCAACGTGGGGGGGAAATGGCTACACCTTC. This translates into CASTPTWGGNGYTF.